The clone carrying this TCR beta chain was seen many times. Its specificity is not known. The TCR beta CDR3 regions underwent amplification using RNA transcripts as the source. The study used the HTBI primer set for a first-round RT-PCR of the TCR CDR3. TCRdb reanalysed the multiplex PCR reads using MiXCR and keeps one entry per CDR3 protein. The sample yields under 250,000 distinct CDR3 sequences, about 25% seen once. This sample is part of a study of T cells in Graves' hyperthyroidism and ophthalmopathy. Study in general: Upon initial diagnosis and before any treatment, peripheral blood was collected.

PBMCs were sourced from approximately 9.3 ml fresh peripheral blood. The study, taken as a whole, reports: In blood, most of the thyroid clonotypes expanded above 0.001 were also present.

This TCR derives from a woman aged 40-49 years with Graves' ophthalmopathy. The sample taken for sequencing was blood.

The CDR3 DNA reads as TGCGCCAGCCGGTTGACAGGCGTGAACACCGGGGAGCTGTTTTTT. Protein product: CASRLTGVNTGELFF. The genes are TRBV5-1 and TRBJ2-2; maybe TRBD1 (6 bases). Trimming removed 7 bases from V and 1 base from J, with 14 bases in between. The germline V gene has CDR1 SGHRS and CDR2 YFSETQ. The CDR3 spans 15 residues.